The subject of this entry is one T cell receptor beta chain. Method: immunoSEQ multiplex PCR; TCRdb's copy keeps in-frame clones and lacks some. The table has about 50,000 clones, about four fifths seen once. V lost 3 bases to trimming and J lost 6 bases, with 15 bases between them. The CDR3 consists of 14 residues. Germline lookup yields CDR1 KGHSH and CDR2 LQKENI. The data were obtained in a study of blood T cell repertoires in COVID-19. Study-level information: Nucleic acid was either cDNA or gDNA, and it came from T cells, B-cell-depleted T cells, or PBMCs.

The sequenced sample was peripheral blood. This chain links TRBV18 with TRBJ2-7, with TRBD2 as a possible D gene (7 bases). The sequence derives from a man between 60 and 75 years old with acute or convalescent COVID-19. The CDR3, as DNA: TGTGCCAGCTCACCTCTTAACAGGGAGGGCGAGCAGTACTTC. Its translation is CASSPLNREGEQYF.